Listed here is a single T cell receptor beta chain. No antigen is known for it. One entry per CDR3 protein results from TCRdb running MiXCR on the RT-PCR reads. This sample yields under 950,000 distinct CDR3 sequences, of which less than 25% are seen a single time; about 9.4% belongs to the top ten. This entry comes from a study of response to subunit inactivated influenza vaccine. Broader study findings: Each seasonal influenza vaccination recruits few new T cells, the authors suggested.

The source material was PBMCs from blood, sampled 4 to 6 days after vaccination. The receptor's source is a man aged 45-65 years who received an inactivated influenza vaccine.

As DNA, the CDR3 is TGTGCCAGCAGCTCTAGATCAGGTCGCTCTGGAAACACCATATATTTT. Its protein product is CASSSRSGRSGNTIYF. The V and J genes are TRBV5-5 and TRBJ1-3, with D unclear. CDR3 length: 16 amino acids. Per germline, CDR1 SGHKS and CDR2 YYEKEE (reference sequence). Trimming took 3 bases from V and 0 from J, leaving 13 bases between them.